This entry lists 32 T cell receptor beta chains sequenced from one sample in a study of cytomegalovirus exposure and HLA in healthy donors. The PCR was carried out with 60 Vbeta primers and 13 Jbeta primers. The data were produced by immunoSEQ multiplex PCR, yet TCRdb's version contains in-frame clones alone and is incomplete. The sample consists of roughly 63,000 clones, more than 70% of them appearing once. The source material was PBMCs. All receptors derive from a woman in her thirties or forties in good health and CMV-seropositive.

The chain employs TRBV7-9 and TRBJ2-2; D is perhaps TRBD2 (5 bases). V was shortened by 1 base and J by 6 bases, with 15 bases between the two germline ends. The CDR3 spans 16 residues. Germline values: CDR1 SEHNR, CDR2 FQNEAQ (reference sequence). CDR3: CASSLGRILAAGELFF. The CDR3, as DNA: TGTGCCAGCAGCTTAGGGAGGATACTGGCGGCCGGGGAGCTGTTTTTT.

The V and J genes are TRBV18 and TRBJ2-3; D is possibly TRBD1 (8 bases). Germline-derived CDR1 and CDR2 are KGHSH and LQKENI. V was clipped by 2 bases and J by 2 bases, with 20 bases between them. CDR3 length: 18 amino acids. CDR3 loop: CASSPSGGGRLNTDTQYF. The CDR3 bases are TGTGCCAGCTCACCATCAGGGGGCGGGAGACTAAACACAGATACGCAGTATTTT.

This clone was seen a handful of times. The chain combines TRBV18 with TRBJ2-7; D is uncertain. Per the germline V gene, CDR1 is KGHSH and CDR2 is LQKENI. Trimming removed 3 bases from V and 5 bases from J, with 11 bases in between. There are 13 residues in the CDR3. This CDR3 reads CASSPGPGDEQYF. CDR3 DNA sequence: TGTGCCAGCTCACCCGGTCCCGGTGACGAGCAGTACTTC. Full variable domain (outside the CDR3, taken from reference TRBV18 and TRBJ2-7): NAGVMQNPRHLVRRRGQEARLRCSPMKGHSHVYWYRQLPEEGLKFMVYLQKENIIDESGMPKERFSAEFPKEGPSILRIQQVVRGDSAAYFCASSPGPGDEQYFGPGTRLTVT.

This chain joins TRBV12-5 and TRBJ2-7; 11 nucleotides align to TRBD2. After removal of 3 bases from V and 5 bases from J, the junction contained 9 bases not matched to a gene. Germline CDR1 is LGHNT and CDR2 is FRNRAP. This CDR3 has 16 residues. The chain's CDR3 is CASGLGLAGGRNEQYF. The CDR3 coding sequence is TGTGCTAGTGGTTTAGGGCTAGCGGGGGGAAGGAACGAGCAGTACTTC.

The genes are TRBV25-1 and TRBJ1-1; D remains ambiguous. The V gene lost 3 bases and the J gene lost 5 bases, with 10 bases spanning the gap. There are 13 residues in the CDR3. Germline V lookup: CDR1 MGHDK, CDR2 SYGVNS. The CDR3 loop is CASSEENWTEAFF. The CDR3 coding sequence is TGTGCCAGCAGTGAGGAGAACTGGACTGAAGCTTTCTTT.

The chain is built from TRBV5-5 and TRBJ1-2; D is possibly TRBD1 (6 bases). The germline CDR1 and CDR2 sequences are SGHKS and YYEKEE (reference sequence). The CDR3 length is 13 residues. V dropped 4 bases and J dropped 3 bases, with 10 bases sitting between them. Here the CDR3 reads CASSRGTDYGYTF. The CDR3 nucleotides read TGTGCCAGCAGCAGGGGGACGGACTATGGCTACACCTTC.

The chain employs TRBV5-1 and TRBJ1-2, with 11 positions matching TRBD1. Per the germline V gene, CDR1 is SGHRS and CDR2 is YFSETQ. This CDR3 has 15 amino acids. The trim removed 4 bases at V and 5 bases at J, leaving 7 bases unmatched. Written as DNA, the CDR3 is TGCGCCAGCAGCCCGGACGGACAGGGGGCATATGGCTACACCTTC. It codes for CASSPDGQGAYGYTF.

This clone was seen a few times. CDR3 sequence reads: CASSLKGSNTQYF. DNA for the CDR3: TGTGCCAGCAGCTTAAAGGGGTCAAATACGCAGTATTTT. The V gene is TRBV7-2, the J gene TRBJ2-3, with D tentatively TRBD1 (5 bases). V lost 2 bases and J 7 bases, leaving 10 bases between the germline ends. This CDR3 has 13 amino acids. Germline CDR1 reads SGHTA; CDR2 reads FQGNSA.

This clone was recorded a few times. The V call is TRBV5-1, the J call TRBJ1-1; 8 bases agree with TRBD1. After removal of 0 bases from V and 0 bases from J, the junction contained 1 base not matched to a gene. Germline-derived CDR1 and CDR2 are SGHRS and YFSETQ. This CDR3 spans 15 amino acids. The CDR3 nucleotides read TGCGCCAGCAGCTTGGCAGGGGGCATGAACACTGAAGCTTTCTTT. Protein sequence: CASSLAGGMNTEAFF.

This chain links TRBV27 with TRBJ2-1; 13 nucleotides match TRBD2. This CDR3 contains 18 residues. Looked up from germline, CDR1 is MNHEY and CDR2 is SMNVEV (reference sequence). Losses at the gene ends were 6 bases for V and 2 bases for J; bases not matched to a gene: 10. The CDR3 nucleotides read TGTGCCAGCAGCTACAGGGTAACTAGCGGGGGGGCCTACAATGAGCAGTTCTTC. Translation gives CASSYRVTSGGAYNEQFF.

V gene TRBV2 combines with J gene TRBJ1-1; D possibly corresponds to TRBD1 (6 bases). The germline CDR1 and CDR2 sequences are SNHLY and FYNNEI. V gave up 4 bases and J gave up 1 base, with 13 bases separating them. This CDR3 region has 15 residues. CDR3 nucleotides: TGTGCCAGCAGTGGTGGGCAGGGGTGGAACACTGAAGCTTTCTTT. Amino acids: CASSGGQGWNTEAFF.

This rearrangement joins TRBV6-5 to TRBJ1-2; no reliable D call. The CDR3 is 13 amino acids. Germline loops: CDR1 MNHEY, CDR2 SVGAGI. Trimming left V 8 bases short and J 4 bases short, with 14 bases between. The CDR3 sequence is CASFATGSYGYTF. Written as DNA, the CDR3 is TGTGCCAGCTTCGCTACGGGGAGCTATGGCTACACCTTC.

V is TRBV12-5 and J is TRBJ1-1; no firm D call. The CDR3 sequence is 13 residues long. V shed 1 base and J shed 3 bases, with 6 bases lying between them. Germline V gene sequence: CDR1 LGHNT, CDR2 FRNRAP. The CDR3 is CASGLEQDTEAFF. The CDR3 bases are TGTGCTAGTGGTTTGGAGCAAGACACTGAAGCTTTCTTT.

This clone was seen more than once but under ten times. The DNA for the CDR3 is TGTGCCAGCAGCTTAATCCCCGGGGCGGGATACGAGCAGTACTTC. This sequence encodes CASSLIPGAGYEQYF. This rearrangement joins TRBV7-3 to TRBJ2-7, with D perhaps TRBD2 (6 bases). CDR1 is SGHTA and CDR2 is FQGTGA in the germline V gene. V gave up 1 base and J gave up 4 bases, with 14 bases separating them. CDR3 length: 15 amino acids.

This chain uses TRBV11-2 with TRBJ1-2; 10 bases align to TRBD1. V was clipped by 0 bases and J by 1 base; unmatched bases: 2. Germline V lookup: CDR1 SGHAT, CDR2 FQNNGV. The CDR3 has 16 residues. The DNA for the CDR3 is TGTGCCAGCAGCTTAGATGGGGACAGGGGTAACTATGGCTACACCTTC. Translated: CASSLDGDRGNYGYTF. Full variable domain (outside the CDR3, taken from reference TRBV11-2 and TRBJ1-2): EAGVAQSPRYKIIEKRQSVAFWCNPISGHATLYWYQQILGQGPKLLIQFQNNGVVDDSQLPKDRFSAERLKGVDSTLKIQPAKLEDSAVYLCASSLDGDRGNYGYTFGSGTRLTVV.

The chain recombines TRBV7-2 with TRBJ1-2; 10 nucleotides match TRBD1. The germline CDR1 and CDR2 sequences are SGHTA and FQGNSA. V lost 4 bases to trimming and J lost 7 bases; unmatched junction nucleotides: 3. The CDR3 extends over 13 amino acids. As DNA, the CDR3 is TGTGCCAGCAGCTATGGGACAGGGGTTGGCTACACCTTC. Translating it yields CASSYGTGVGYTF. Using reference TRBV7-2 and TRBJ1-2 for the parts outside the CDR3, the full variable domain is GAGVSQSPSNKVTEKGKDVELRCDPISGHTALYWYRQSLGQGLEFLIYFQGNSAPDKSGLPSDRFSAERTGGSVSTLTIQRTQQEDSAVYLCASSYGTGVGYTFGSGTRLTVV.

The CDR3 spells CASSLATSSEDTQYF. The CDR3 region has the DNA TGCGCCAGCAGCTTGGCCACTAGTAGCGAGGATACGCAGTATTTT. The V and J genes are TRBV5-1 and TRBJ2-3; TRBD2 might be the D (5 bases). Germline loops: CDR1 SGHRS, CDR2 YFSETQ. This CDR3 spans 15 amino acids. Trimming shortened V by 0 bases and J by 6 bases, and 14 bases separated the two germline ends.

This chain connects TRBV2 to TRBJ2-7; D is perhaps TRBD2 (5 bases). CDR1 is SNHLY, CDR2 FYNNEI, per germline. The length of the CDR3 is 13 residues. V gave up 8 bases and J gave up 1 base, with 12 bases separating them. CDR3 DNA sequence: TGTGCCAGCGCCGCGGGTTGGTCCTACGAGCAGTACTTC. This translates into CASAAGWSYEQYF. Full variable domain (outside the CDR3, taken from reference TRBV2 and TRBJ2-7): EPEVTQTPSHQVTQMGQEVILRCVPISNHLYFYWYRQILGQKVEFLVSFYNNEISEKSEIFDDQFSVERPDGSNFTLKIRSTKLEDSAMYFCASAAGWSYEQYFGPGTRLTVT.

This sequence joins TRBV7-6 and TRBJ2-3, with D possibly matching TRBD1 (5 bases). Per the germline V gene, CDR1 is SGHVS and CDR2 is FNYEAQ. The CDR3 runs 14 residues. Trimming removed 1 base from V and 4 bases from J, with 9 bases in between. CDR3 region: CASSLGGMADTQYF. CDR3 DNA: TGTGCCAGCAGCTTAGGGGGCATGGCAGATACGCAGTATTTT. The variable domain in full, with the rest retrieved from reference TRBV7-6 and TRBJ2-3, is GAGVSQSPRYKVTKRGQDVALRCDPISGHVSLYWYRQALGQGPEFLTYFNYEAQQDKSGLPNDRFSAERPEGSISTLTIQRTEQRDSAMYRCASSLGGMADTQYFGPGTRLTVL.

V usage is TRBV27 and J usage is TRBJ1-1, with D maybe TRBD1 (5 bases). The length of the CDR3 is 17 residues. V gave up 4 bases and J gave up 2 bases, with 20 bases separating them. Germline lookup yields CDR1 MNHEY and CDR2 SMNVEV (reference sequence). Here the CDR3 reads CASSSSLLQDRNTEAFF. The CDR3 region has the DNA TGTGCCAGCAGTTCCTCGCTCCTACAGGATCGAAACACTGAAGCTTTCTTT.

The CDR3, as DNA: TGCGCCAGCAGAGAAGTGACGCGGGATTTGACTAATGAAAAACTGTTTTTT. Its protein product is CASREVTRDLTNEKLFF. J is TRBJ1-4 and V is TRBV4-1; D gene uncertain. This CDR3 contains 17 residues. Between the trimmed V and J ends, which lost 6 bases and 2 bases, there was a span of 19 bases. Germline CDR1 MGHRA, CDR2 YSYEKL.

The chain recombines TRBV27 with TRBJ2-7, with TRBD1 identical over 9 bases. The CDR3 contains 14 residues. With 4 bases clipped from V and 2 bases from J, the junction kept 3 bases outside the gene matches. Germline CDR1 and CDR2: MNHEY and SMNVEV (reference sequence). The CDR3 DNA reads as TGTGCCAGCAGTTCCCGGACAGGGGCCTACGAGCAGTACTTC. Translated: CASSSRTGAYEQYF.

This chain links TRBV6-5 with TRBJ1-2; D unresolved. The CDR3 is 13 amino acids. Trimming took off 5 bases at V and 7 bases at J, with 14 bases between the two ends. CDR1 is MNHEY and CDR2 is SVGAGI in the germline V gene. CDR3 in amino acids: CASSERVLGGYTF. The DNA of the CDR3 is TGTGCCAGCAGTGAACGGGTATTAGGTGGCTACACCTTC.

The chain uses TRBV19 and TRBJ1-5, with TRBD1 matching over 7 bases. The ends lost 5 bases at V and 3 bases at J; junction bases unmatched: 7. The CDR3 spans 15 residues. Germline CDR1 reads LNHDA; CDR2 reads SQIVND (reference sequence). DNA for the CDR3: TGTGCCAGTAGTCAAACAGGGGTGAACAATCAGCCCCAGCATTTT. It codes for CASSQTGVNNQPQHF.

The chain joins TRBV25-1 to TRBJ1-6, with D unclear. Trimming left V 5 bases short and J 6 bases short, with 5 bases between. Germline values: CDR1 MGHDK, CDR2 SYGVNS. The CDR3 loop spans 12 amino acids. DNA of the CDR3: TGTGCCAGCAGTAACGGTAATTCACCCCTCCACTTT. Translation gives CASSNGNSPLHF.

The genes are TRBV5-5 and TRBJ1-3, with D tentatively TRBD1 (6 bases). Per germline, CDR1 SGHKS and CDR2 YYEKEE (reference sequence). V lost 4 bases, J lost 4 bases, and 15 bases lay in between. The CDR3 consists of 15 residues. The CDR3 sequence is CASSRSTGSGNTIYF. DNA of the CDR3: TGTGCCAGCAGCCGCTCAACAGGGTCAGGAAACACCATATATTTT.

The chain has TRBV11-2 and TRBJ1-1; maybe TRBD1 (5 bases). Germline V lookup: CDR1 SGHAT, CDR2 FQNNGV. Trimming removed 2 bases at V and 4 bases at J, with 11 bases between. The CDR3 has 14 residues. The CDR3 protein is CASSLKGRGTEAFF. Written as DNA, the CDR3 is TGTGCCAGCAGCTTAAAGGGTAGGGGCACTGAAGCTTTCTTT.

This clone was detected a few times. The V gene is TRBV7-8, the J gene TRBJ2-1; TRBD2 agrees at 11 bases. Germline V gene lookup returns CDR1 SGHVS and CDR2 FQNEAQ. This CDR3 is built from 18 residues. Losses at the gene ends were 4 bases for V and 7 bases for J; bases not matched to a gene: 15. The CDR3 DNA follows: TGTGCCAGCAGCTCGCAAAGGAGGGGACTAGCGGTGAGAAATGAGCAGTTCTTC. It codes for CASSSQRRGLAVRNEQFF. Full variable domain (missing parts from reference TRBV7-8 and TRBJ2-1): GAGVSQSPRYKVAKRGQDVALRCDPISGHVSLFWYQQALGQGPEFLTYFQNEAQLDKSGLPSDRFFAERPEGSVSTLKIQRTQQEDSAVYLCASSSQRRGLAVRNEQFFGPGTRLTVL.

This chain links TRBV30 with TRBJ1-2; 12 bases match TRBD1. V dropped 0 bases and J dropped 3; count of bases not matched to a gene: 11. This CDR3 comprises 18 residues. CDR1 is GTSNPN, CDR2 SVGIG, per germline (reference sequence). CDR3: CAWSVRTGTGGSDYGYTF. The CDR3 DNA sequence: TGTGCCTGGAGTGTCAGGACTGGGACAGGGGGCTCGGACTATGGCTACACCTTC.

This clone was seen a few times. The chain has TRBV18 and TRBJ2-1, with 9 nucleotides matching TRBD2. The CDR3 is made up of 18 amino acids. V lost 0 bases to trimming and J lost 6 bases; unmatched junction nucleotides: 12. Germline V gene sequence: CDR1 KGHSH, CDR2 LQKENI. The CDR3 sequence: CASSPPGIPRRGGNEQFF. In DNA form, the CDR3 reads TGTGCCAGCTCACCACCGGGCATCCCGAGGCGGGGGGGCAATGAGCAGTTCTTC.

The V gene is TRBV11-3, the J gene TRBJ2-7; 11 positions match TRBD1. The CDR3 has 14 residues. Per germline, CDR1 SGHNT and CDR2 YENEEA. V was clipped by 5 bases and J by 5 bases; unmatched bases: 5. Here the CDR3 DNA reads TGTGCCAGCAGCCCCCGGACAGGGGGCAACGAGCAGTACTTC. Translation: CASSPRTGGNEQYF.

The chain is built from TRBV27 and TRBJ2-7; TRBD1 aligns across 8 bases. With 8 bases clipped from V and 6 bases from J, the junction kept 12 bases outside the gene matches. The CDR3 consists of 14 residues. Germline CDR1 reads MNHEY; CDR2 reads SMNVEV (reference sequence). CDR3 sequence: CASGRLGTGREQYF. DNA of the CDR3: TGTGCCAGCGGAAGATTGGGGACAGGTCGCGAGCAGTACTTC.